This is a list of T cell receptor beta chains from one sample in a study of T cell responses to AZD1222 COVID-19 vaccine. This table comes from immunoSEQ multiplex PCR, and its TCRdb copy is limited to in-frame clones, with some not included. The sample contains under 150,000 clones, roughly 88% of which appear only once. The material sequenced was peripheral blood, taken on day 0 of MenACWY control vaccination. The receptors were gathered from an adult in good health. The CDR3 runs from the conserved cysteine through the conserved F or W. The order of the fields is clone size, V gene, D gene, J gene, CDR3 protein, CDR3 DNA. D genes are given only for firm matches. Only part of the rows carry a size: once, few, many, or a class if the clone is expanded.

clone size: .; V gene: TRBV6-5; D gene: .; J gene: TRBJ2-3; CDR3 protein: CASSLGGSTDTQYF; CDR3 DNA: TGTGCCAGCAGCCTGGGTGGGAGCACAGATACGCAGTATTTT
clone size: .; V gene: TRBV11-2; D gene: TRBD2; J gene: TRBJ2-1; CDR3 protein: CASARIAGGYNEQFF; CDR3 DNA: TGTGCCAGCGCGAGAATAGCGGGAGGGTACAATGAGCAGTTCTTC
clone size: .; V gene: TRBV3-1/TRBV3-2; D gene: .; J gene: TRBJ1-1; CDR3 protein: CASSQKDSITEAFF; CDR3 DNA: TGTGCCAGCAGCCAAAAGGACAGCATCACTGAAGCTTTCTTT
clone size: .; V gene: TRBV11-2; D gene: .; J gene: TRBJ2-2; CDR3 protein: CASSLAEGLNTGELFF; CDR3 DNA: TGTGCCAGCAGCTTAGCGGAGGGATTGAACACCGGGGAGCTGTTTTTT
clone size: .; V gene: TRBV5-1; D gene: .; J gene: TRBJ1-5; CDR3 protein: CASSLRFLRRVSNQPQHF; CDR3 DNA: TGCGCCAGCAGCTTAAGGTTCCTCCGGAGGGTTAGCAATCAGCCCCAGCATTTT
clone size: few; V gene: TRBV9; D gene: TRBD2; J gene: TRBJ2-1; CDR3 protein: CASSAGLGDNEQFF; CDR3 DNA: TGTGCCAGCAGCGCTGGACTAGGGGACAATGAGCAGTTCTTC
clone size: .; V gene: TRBV11-2; D gene: TRBD1; J gene: TRBJ1-2; CDR3 protein: CASSPSQGAGGYTF; CDR3 DNA: TGTGCCAGCAGCCCTTCCCAGGGGGCGGGCGGCTACACCTTC
clone size: few; V gene: TRBV4-1; D gene: .; J gene: TRBJ2-6; CDR3 protein: CASSHLGRETGTGANVLTF; CDR3 DNA: TGCGCCAGCAGCCACCTGGGCAGGGAGACCGGTACTGGGGCCAACGTCCTGACTTTC
clone size: .; V gene: TRBV6-6; D gene: TRBD1; J gene: TRBJ2-6; CDR3 protein: CASSRQGFGRAGANVLTF; CDR3 DNA: TGTGCCAGCAGCCGACAGGGGTTTGGCCGCGCTGGGGCCAACGTCCTGACTTTC
clone size: .; V gene: TRBV9; D gene: TRBD1; J gene: TRBJ1-6; CDR3 protein: CASSVEDRGPFDSPLHF; CDR3 DNA: TGTGCCAGCAGCGTAGAGGACAGGGGGCCTTTTGATTCACCCCTCCACTTT
clone size: once; V gene: TRBV5-1; D gene: TRBD1; J gene: TRBJ2-7; CDR3 protein: CASSSVTGDYEQYF; CDR3 DNA: TGCGCCAGCAGTTCCGTAACAGGGGACTACGAGCAGTACTTC
clone size: .; V gene: TRBV29-1; D gene: .; J gene: TRBJ2-1; CDR3 protein: CSVVFGSSYNEQFF; CDR3 DNA: TGCAGCGTTGTTTTTGGGAGCTCCTACAATGAGCAGTTCTTC
clone size: .; V gene: TRBV7-6; D gene: TRBD1; J gene: TRBJ1-2; CDR3 protein: CASSLTPGTGGGYTF; CDR3 DNA: TGTGCCAGCAGCTTAACCCCAGGGACAGGGGGCGGCTACACCTTC
clone size: .; V gene: TRBV6-6; D gene: TRBD2; J gene: TRBJ2-6; CDR3 protein: CASSPLAGAGAGANVLTF; CDR3 DNA: TGTGCCAGCAGTCCTCTAGCGGGAGCGGGGGCTGGGGCCAACGTCCTGACTTTC
clone size: .; V gene: TRBV9; D gene: .; J gene: TRBJ2-3; CDR3 protein: CASSVHSDTDTQYF; CDR3 DNA: TGTGCCAGCAGCGTACATTCCGACACAGATACGCAGTATTTT
clone size: .; V gene: TRBV5-5; D gene: TRBD2; J gene: TRBJ2-1; CDR3 protein: CASSQEGTRYHEQFF; CDR3 DNA: TGTGCCAGCAGTCAGGAGGGGACTAGGTATCATGAGCAGTTCTTC
clone size: .; V gene: TRBV7-2; D gene: TRBD2; J gene: TRBJ2-1; CDR3 protein: CASSLAGLAMNEQFF; CDR3 DNA: TGTGCCAGCAGCTTAGCGGGACTAGCGATGAATGAGCAGTTCTTC
clone size: .; V gene: TRBV15; D gene: .; J gene: TRBJ2-7; CDR3 protein: CATSRDLERVVYEQYF; CDR3 DNA: TGTGCCACCAGCAGAGATTTGGAGCGCGTTGTCTACGAGCAGTACTTC
clone size: .; V gene: TRBV2; D gene: .; J gene: TRBJ1-4; CDR3 protein: CASRWTGATNEKLFF; CDR3 DNA: TGTGCCAGCAGGTGGACGGGGGCAACTAATGAAAAACTGTTTTTT
clone size: .; V gene: TRBV30; D gene: TRBD1; J gene: TRBJ1-5; CDR3 protein: CAWSVQTGGNQPQHF; CDR3 DNA: TGTGCCTGGAGTGTACAAACAGGGGGCAATCAGCCCCAGCATTTT
clone size: .; V gene: TRBV11-3; D gene: .; J gene: TRBJ2-1; CDR3 protein: CASSGPTTNEQFF; CDR3 DNA: TGTGCCAGCAGCGGACCTACGACCAATGAGCAGTTCTTC
clone size: .; V gene: TRBV28; D gene: TRBD1; J gene: TRBJ1-5; CDR3 protein: CASSGRQGMSNQPQHF; CDR3 DNA: TGTGCCAGCAGTGGACGACAGGGGATGAGCAATCAGCCCCAGCATTTT
clone size: .; V gene: TRBV28; D gene: TRBD1; J gene: TRBJ2-7; CDR3 protein: CASSQQGGNLYEQYF; CDR3 DNA: TGTGCCAGCAGTCAACAGGGGGGCAATCTGTACGAGCAGTACTTC
clone size: .; V gene: TRBV15; D gene: .; J gene: TRBJ2-7; CDR3 protein: CATSGGQGWVYEQYF; CDR3 DNA: TGTGCCACCAGCGGCGGGCAGGGGTGGGTCTACGAGCAGTACTTC
clone size: .; V gene: TRBV6-5; D gene: .; J gene: TRBJ2-7; CDR3 protein: CASSLKIQGYEQYF; CDR3 DNA: TGTGCCAGCAGTTTAAAAATACAAGGCTACGAGCAGTACTTC
clone size: .; V gene: TRBV6-1; D gene: .; J gene: TRBJ2-7; CDR3 protein: CASSEGGYPFNYEQYF; CDR3 DNA: TGTGCCAGCAGTGAAGGGGGGTACCCCTTTAACTACGAGCAGTACTTC
clone size: .; V gene: TRBV10-3; D gene: TRBD1; J gene: TRBJ1-1; CDR3 protein: CAIRGPGQGTEAFF; CDR3 DNA: TGTGCCATCAGAGGACCGGGACAGGGCACTGAAGCTTTCTTT
clone size: .; V gene: TRBV28; D gene: .; J gene: TRBJ1-2; CDR3 protein: CASSPSGNSYGYTF; CDR3 DNA: TGTGCCAGCAGTCCATCCGGGAACTCCTATGGCTACACCTTC
clone size: .; V gene: TRBV9; D gene: .; J gene: TRBJ1-2; CDR3 protein: CASSVDINYGYTF; CDR3 DNA: TGTGCCAGCAGCGTGGACATAAACTATGGCTACACCTTC
clone size: .; V gene: TRBV6-5; D gene: TRBD2; J gene: TRBJ2-7; CDR3 protein: CASRETSGDSYEQYF; CDR3 DNA: TGTGCCAGCAGGGAGACTAGCGGGGACTCCTACGAGCAGTACTTC
clone size: .; V gene: TRBV5-1; D gene: .; J gene: TRBJ2-3; CDR3 protein: CASSLGVGISTDTQYF; CDR3 DNA: TGCGCCAGCAGCTTGGGTGTCGGGATCAGCACAGATACGCAGTATTTT
clone size: .; V gene: TRBV16; D gene: TRBD1; J gene: TRBJ2-7; CDR3 protein: CASSFKRGQKEFYYYEQYF; CDR3 DNA: TGTGCCAGCAGCTTCAAGAGGGGACAGAAAGAATTTTATTACTACGAGCAGTACTTC
clone size: .; V gene: TRBV5-1; D gene: .; J gene: TRBJ1-4; CDR3 protein: CASSLEPTITNEKLFF; CDR3 DNA: TGCGCCAGCAGCTTGGAGCCGACTATAACTAATGAAAAACTGTTTTTT
clone size: .; V gene: TRBV19; D gene: TRBD2; J gene: TRBJ2-2; CDR3 protein: CATLPAGVTGELFF; CDR3 DNA: TGTGCCACCTTGCCCGCGGGAGTAACCGGGGAGCTGTTTTTT
clone size: .; V gene: TRBV12-3/TRBV12-4; D gene: .; J gene: TRBJ2-7; CDR3 protein: CATSSGNSYEQYF; CDR3 DNA: TGTGCCACCAGCTCAGGGAACTCCTACGAGCAGTACTTC
clone size: .; V gene: TRBV6-5; D gene: TRBD1; J gene: TRBJ2-1; CDR3 protein: CASSPGTGRKFF; CDR3 DNA: TGTGCCAGCAGTCCAGGGACAGGACGGAAGTTCTTC
clone size: .; V gene: TRBV5-1; D gene: TRBD2; J gene: TRBJ2-1; CDR3 protein: CASSLGGAGVYNEQFF; CDR3 DNA: TGCGCCAGCAGCTTGGGAGGAGCGGGAGTTTACAATGAGCAGTTCTTC
clone size: .; V gene: TRBV5-6; D gene: TRBD1; J gene: TRBJ2-7; CDR3 protein: CASSKGPRTGGYEQYF; CDR3 DNA: TGTGCCAGCAGTAAGGGGCCGAGGACAGGGGGATACGAGCAGTACTTC
clone size: .; V gene: TRBV5-1; D gene: .; J gene: TRBJ2-7; CDR3 protein: CASSKERAGTYEQYF; CDR3 DNA: TGCGCCAGCAGCAAGGAAAGGGCTGGAACCTACGAGCAGTACTTC
clone size: .; V gene: TRBV18; D gene: .; J gene: TRBJ2-5; CDR3 protein: CASSPLPLEGKGLETQYF; CDR3 DNA: TGTGCCAGCTCACCGCTCCCGCTAGAGGGGAAGGGTCTAGAGACCCAGTACTTC
clone size: .; V gene: TRBV7-6; D gene: TRBD2; J gene: TRBJ2-7; CDR3 protein: CASSLAATSGSTYEQYF; CDR3 DNA: TGTGCCAGCAGCTTAGCCGCGACTAGCGGGAGTACGTACGAGCAGTACTTC